The present TCR beta chain was sequenced within a study of blood T cell repertoires in COVID-19. Trimming took off 3 bases at V and 1 base at J, with 3 bases between the two ends. The germline CDR1 and CDR2 sequences are MDHEN and SYDVKM. The CDR3 extends over 12 amino acids. Produced via immunoSEQ multiplex PCR; TCRdb's table is partial and in-frame only. The table includes some 200,000 clones, approximately 84% detected once. Specimen: peripheral blood. This clonotype was obtained from a man aged 45 to 65 with acute or convalescent COVID-19. The chain employs TRBV28 and TRBJ1-2; D gene unclear. CDR3 bases: TGTGCCAGCAGTTTCCTTAACTATGGCTACACCTTC. It codes for CASSFLNYGYTF.